The clone carrying this T cell receptor (beta chain) was counted a few times. The antigen is unknown. The data stem from a study of T cells in Graves' hyperthyroidism and ophthalmopathy. Overall study findings and caveats: In the blood, most expanded thyroid clonotypes above 0.001 appeared as well.

Template material for amplifying TCR beta CDR3 regions consisted of RNA transcripts. Initially, a first-round RT-PCR of the TCR CDR3 employed the HTBI primer set. TCRdb processed the multiplex PCR reads anew with MiXCR; each CDR3 protein has one entry. This sample has 300,000 to 400,000 distinct CDR3 sequences, with about 20% found just once. No progression to ophthalmopathy during 18 months of follow-up defined stable disease. The hyperthyroidism patients had all been newly diagnosed, and their disease duration was under 2 months. Their ages ranged from 18 to 65 years. Based on clinical symptoms, serum thyroxine and TRAb, thyroid ultrasound and orbital computed tomography, diagnoses were reached. Germline V CDR1 and CDR2: SEHNR, FQNEAQ (reference sequence). V shed 4 bases, J shed 5 bases, and the junction held 7 bases outside the gene matches. This CDR3 is 14 amino acids long.

Source material: blood. The sequence derives from a woman in her fifties or sixties with Graves' hyperthyroidism. This sequence joins TRBV7-9 and TRBJ1-2, with TRBD1 matching over 7 bases. The CDR3 loop is CASSSGQPEYGYTF. The CDR3 bases are TGTGCCAGCAGCTCGGGACAGCCAGAGTATGGCTACACCTTC.